This TCR beta chain was sequenced for a study of T-cell reconstitution after alpha-beta-depleted transplantation in children. Study findings and constraints: Certain patients had high TCRbeta diversity at day 60, and it came from recipient T cells and thymic progenitors that survived. Several hundred expanded graft clones reportedly gave rise to the alpha-beta T cells present about two months after transplant. When one year had passed after transplant, most T-cell counts and diversity came from newly produced T cells.

This clonotype was observed at least ten times. Its target is not known. V lost 6 bases and J 0 bases, leaving 12 bases between the germline ends. The CDR3 runs 15 residues. Researchers prepared the TCRbeta library using unique molecular identifiers, the study reports. TCRdb fed the PCR reads into MiXCR, producing one record per CDR3 protein. The repertoire includes about 310,000 distinct CDR3 sequences, approximately 23% of them detected once, and around 9.9% sits in the top ten. The TCR comes from a male patient aged 10 to 17 who had a stem cell transplant for acute lymphoblastic leukemia, so the T cells may come from the graft donor. The sequencing used PBMCs, mostly from graft donor cells, collected 180 days after TCRalphabeta/CD19-depleted stem cell transplant. This rearrangement joins TRBV12-3 or TRBV12-4 to TRBJ1-5; unclear D gene. Here the CDR3 DNA reads TGTGCCAGCAGCCCTCTCCCCTATAGCAATCAGCCCCAGCATTTT. Encoded protein: CASSPLPYSNQPQHF.